This T cell receptor (beta chain) was captured by sequencing in a study of type 1 regulatory T cells. The study's findings and limits: Compared with non-type 1 regulatory T cells, type 1 regulatory T cells showed a more restricted TCR repertoire.

As to this clonotype: The antigen is unknown.

One entry per CDR3 protein results from TCRdb running MiXCR on the reads. The sample yields 60,000 to 75,000 distinct CDR3 sequences, roughly 20% seen once. Germline V gene sequence: CDR1 KGHDR, CDR2 SFDVKD. The CDR3 is 16 amino acids. V was cut by 0 bases and J by 1 base, with 10 bases left in between. The chain joins TRBV24-1 to TRBJ2-3; D is unclear. The sequence was obtained from a human donor in good health. The sequenced material came from cultured type 1 regulatory T (Tr1) cells, either the whole culture or a sorted fraction (not recorded which). The CDR3 DNA sequence: TGTGCCACCAGTGATTTGACGCCCCTGGGCACAGATACGCAGTATTTT. Amino acids: CATSDLTPLGTDTQYF.